Sequencing of this T cell receptor beta chain was carried out in a study of blood T cells in healthy people across ages. For the second PCR, which ran for about 7 to 11 cycles, a sample-barcoded 5' primer and a J-beta primer mix were used. TCRdb fed the 5' RACE reads into MiXCR, producing one record per CDR3 protein. Of some 940,000 distinct CDR3 sequences listed, 25% to 30% are singletons. The CDR3 has 15 amino acids. Trimming cost V 4 bases and J 10 bases, with 17 bases left between them. Per germline, CDR1 SGHTA and CDR2 FQGNSA. Isolation of PBMCs gave at least 7 million cells per sample. These same records also appear under a second study, on T cells of mothers and their children. That publication notes: With unrelated pairs as the comparison, related mother-child pairs had a slightly higher overlap that was not significant.

Sequencing was carried out using blood. This sequence joins TRBV7-2 and TRBJ1-6; D gene uncertain. The receptor comes from a woman between 40 and 55 years old in good health. CDR3 sequence reads: CASSSTSTKVSPLHF. The CDR3 nucleotides are TGTGCCAGCAGCTCCACCTCGACAAAGGTGTCACCCCTCCACTTT.